These 8 T cell receptor beta chains came from one sample sequenced in a study of radiotherapy plus CTLA-4 blockade in lung cancer. The table came from immunoSEQ multiplex PCR; TCRdb's copy has only in-frame clones and leaves some out. The sample includes approximately 44,000 clones, around 69% of them seen just once. The sample in question was peripheral blood, obtained from a patient treated with radiotherapy plus ipilimumab. These receptors were obtained from a human donor with non-small cell lung cancer who had stable disease on radiotherapy plus ipilimumab.

This chain connects TRBV7-3 to TRBJ2-3, with D tentatively TRBD2 (5 bases). Trimming took off 2 bases at V and 3 bases at J, with 12 bases between the two ends. Germline CDR1 and CDR2: SGHTA and FQGTGA. This CDR3 has 15 amino acids. This CDR3 is CASSLGRGSTDTQYF. The CDR3 DNA sequence: TGTGCCAGCAGCTTAGGCCGGGGTTCTACAGATACGCAGTATTTT.

The chain has TRBV6-5 and TRBJ2-3; D unresolved. CDR1 is MNHEY, CDR2 SVGAGI, per germline. The length of the CDR3 is 13 residues. V was clipped by 6 bases and J by 6 bases, with 13 bases between them. The CDR3 bases are TGTGCCAGCAGATCACCGACGCAGGATACGCAGTATTTT. Translated, it gives CASRSPTQDTQYF.

V and J are TRBV6-6 and TRBJ2-5; 8 bases align to TRBD1. Germline CDR1 is MNHNY and CDR2 is SVGAGI (reference sequence). The J segment lost 2 bases and the V segment lost 2 bases, leaving 7 bases of the junction unmatched. The CDR3 is made up of 16 amino acids. CDR3 amino acids: CASSYPPGQVQETQYF. For the CDR3, the DNA is TGTGCCAGCAGTTACCCACCGGGACAGGTTCAAGAGACCCAGTACTTC.

The chain is built from TRBV6-1 and TRBJ1-2, with 9 positions matching TRBD1. CDR3 length: 14 amino acids. The ends lost 5 bases at V and 7 bases at J; junction bases unmatched: 8. Germline CDR1 MNHNS, CDR2 SASEGT. In DNA, the CDR3 is TGTGCCAGCAGTCCCCGGGACAGGGTCTCTGGCTACACCTTC. This encodes CASSPRDRVSGYTF.

The V and J genes are TRBV6-1 and TRBJ2-7; 11 bases are shared with TRBD2. The CDR3 is 14 residues long. The J segment lost 2 bases and the V segment lost 5 bases, leaving 2 bases of the junction unmatched. Germline V gene sequence: CDR1 MNHNS, CDR2 SASEGT. CDR3 protein: CASSPGLAAYEQYV. In DNA, the CDR3 is TGTGCCAGCAGTCCGGGACTAGCGGCCTACGAGCAGTACGTC.

This clone was picked up a small number of times. The J gene is TRBJ2-3, the V gene TRBV9, with D possibly matching TRBD2 (6 bases). Trimming left V 7 bases short and J 3 bases short, with 15 bases between. The CDR3 is made up of 14 amino acids. Per the germline V gene, CDR1 is SGDLS and CDR2 is YYNGEE. For the CDR3, the DNA is TGTGCCAGCGGTCGCGGGGACGGGACAGATACGCAGTATTTT. Residues: CASGRGDGTDTQYF.

V and J are TRBV7-2 and TRBJ1-3; D ambiguous. CDR3 length: 15 amino acids. Between the trimmed V and J ends, which lost 2 bases and 2 bases, there was a span of 10 bases. Germline V lookup: CDR1 SGHTA, CDR2 FQGNSA. The DNA for the CDR3 is TGTGCCAGCAGCTTACTTCCGGGCGCTGGAAACACCATATATTTT. Residues: CASSLLPGAGNTIYF.

V is TRBV27 and J is TRBJ1-2, with D hard to call. In germline, CDR1 is MNHEY, CDR2 SMNVEV (reference sequence). V was shortened by 3 bases and J by 3 bases, with 8 bases between the two germline ends. This CDR3 spans 13 amino acids. As DNA, the CDR3 is TGTGCCAGCAGTTTCGGCACCCACTATGGCTACACCTTC. It specifies CASSFGTHYGYTF.